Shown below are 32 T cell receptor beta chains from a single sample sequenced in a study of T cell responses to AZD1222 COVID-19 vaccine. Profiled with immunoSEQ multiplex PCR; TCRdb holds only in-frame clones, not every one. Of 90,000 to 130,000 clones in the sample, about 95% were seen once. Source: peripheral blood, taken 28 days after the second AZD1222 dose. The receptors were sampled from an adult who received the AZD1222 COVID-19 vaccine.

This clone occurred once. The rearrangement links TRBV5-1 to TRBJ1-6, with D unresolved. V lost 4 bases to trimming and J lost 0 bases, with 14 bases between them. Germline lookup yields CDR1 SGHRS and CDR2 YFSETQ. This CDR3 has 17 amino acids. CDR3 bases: TGCGCCAGCAGCCCGACGGAGGCAAGCTCCTATAATTCACCCCTCCACTTT. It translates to CASSPTEASSYNSPLHF.

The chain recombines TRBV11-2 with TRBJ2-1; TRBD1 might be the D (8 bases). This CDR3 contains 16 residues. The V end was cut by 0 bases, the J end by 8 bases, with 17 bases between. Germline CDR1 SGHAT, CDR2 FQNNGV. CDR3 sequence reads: CASSLDPTGGGHEQFF. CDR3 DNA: TGTGCCAGCAGCTTAGATCCAACAGGGGGAGGGCATGAGCAGTTCTTC.

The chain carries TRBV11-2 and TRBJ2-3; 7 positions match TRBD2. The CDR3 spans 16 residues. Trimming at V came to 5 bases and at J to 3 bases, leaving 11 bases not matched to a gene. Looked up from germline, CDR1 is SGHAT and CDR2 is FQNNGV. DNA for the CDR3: TGTGCCAGCAGCCCGGTGGGGGGGGGTATGACAGATACGCAGTATTTT. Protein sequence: CASSPVGGGMTDTQYF.

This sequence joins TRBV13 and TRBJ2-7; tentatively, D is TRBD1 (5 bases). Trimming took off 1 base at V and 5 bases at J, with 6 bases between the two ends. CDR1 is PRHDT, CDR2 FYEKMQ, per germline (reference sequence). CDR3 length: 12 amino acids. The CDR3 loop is CASSLVGDEQYF. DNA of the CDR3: TGTGCCAGCAGCTTAGTAGGGGACGAGCAGTACTTC. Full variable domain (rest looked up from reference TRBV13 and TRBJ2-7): AAGVIQSPRHLIKEKRETATLKCYPIPRHDTVYWYQQGPGQDPQFLISFYEKMQSDKGSIPDRFSAQQFSDYHSELNMSSLELGDSALYFCASSLVGDEQYFGPGTRLTVT.

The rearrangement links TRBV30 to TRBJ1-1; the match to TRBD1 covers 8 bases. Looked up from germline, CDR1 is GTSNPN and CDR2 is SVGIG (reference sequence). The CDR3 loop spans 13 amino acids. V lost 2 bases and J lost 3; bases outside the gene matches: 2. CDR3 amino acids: CAWSLQGDTEAFF. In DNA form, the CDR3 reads TGTGCCTGGAGTCTACAGGGGGACACTGAAGCTTTCTTT.

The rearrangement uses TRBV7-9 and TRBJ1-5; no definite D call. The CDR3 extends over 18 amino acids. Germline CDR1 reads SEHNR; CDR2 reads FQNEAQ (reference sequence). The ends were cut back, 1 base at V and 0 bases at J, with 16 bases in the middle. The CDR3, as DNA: TGTGCCAGCAGCTTAGTCTTGGGCAGAACCGATAGCAATCAGCCCCAGCATTTT. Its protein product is CASSLVLGRTDSNQPQHF. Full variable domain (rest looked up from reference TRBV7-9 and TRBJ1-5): DTGVSQNPRHKITKRGQNVTFRCDPISEHNRLYWYRQTLGQGPEFLTYFQNEAQLEKSRLLSDRFSAERPKGSFSTLEIQRTEQGDSAMYLCASSLVLGRTDSNQPQHFGDGTRLSIL.

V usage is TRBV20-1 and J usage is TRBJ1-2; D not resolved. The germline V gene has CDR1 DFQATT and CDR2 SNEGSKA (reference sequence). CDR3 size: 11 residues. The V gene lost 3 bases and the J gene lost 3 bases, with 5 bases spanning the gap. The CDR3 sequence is CSASPYYGYTF. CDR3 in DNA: TGCAGTGCTAGTCCCTACTATGGCTACACCTTC.

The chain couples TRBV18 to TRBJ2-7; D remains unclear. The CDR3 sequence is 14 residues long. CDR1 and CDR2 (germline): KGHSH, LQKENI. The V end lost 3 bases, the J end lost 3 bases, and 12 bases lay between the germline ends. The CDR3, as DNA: TGTGCCAGCTCACCCGGGCAGTTCCACTACGAGCAGTACTTC. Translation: CASSPGQFHYEQYF.

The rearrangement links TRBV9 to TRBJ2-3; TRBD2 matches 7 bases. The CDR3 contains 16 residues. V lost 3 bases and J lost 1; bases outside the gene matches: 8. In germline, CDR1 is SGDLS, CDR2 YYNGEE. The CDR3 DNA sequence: TGTGCCAGCAGCGCAAGAGCGGGGCGAGGCACAGATACGCAGTATTTT. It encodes CASSARAGRGTDTQYF.

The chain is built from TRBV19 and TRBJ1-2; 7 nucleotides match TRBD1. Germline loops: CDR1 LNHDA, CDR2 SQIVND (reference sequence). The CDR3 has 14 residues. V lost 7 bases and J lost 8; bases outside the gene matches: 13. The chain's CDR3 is CASILSTGEQGYTF. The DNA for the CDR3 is TGTGCCAGTATTCTATCCACAGGGGAACAAGGCTACACCTTC.

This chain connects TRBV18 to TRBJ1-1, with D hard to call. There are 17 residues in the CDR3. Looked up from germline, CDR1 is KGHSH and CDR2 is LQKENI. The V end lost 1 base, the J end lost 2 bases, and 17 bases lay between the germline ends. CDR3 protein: CASSPRSLGGGNTEAFF. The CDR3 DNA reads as TGTGCCAGCTCACCACGATCGTTGGGCGGTGGTAACACTGAAGCTTTCTTT.

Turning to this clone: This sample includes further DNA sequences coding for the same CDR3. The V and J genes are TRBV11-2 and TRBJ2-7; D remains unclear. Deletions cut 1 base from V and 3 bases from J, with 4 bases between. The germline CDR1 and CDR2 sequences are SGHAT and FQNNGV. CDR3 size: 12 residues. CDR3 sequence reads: CASSLGLYEQYF. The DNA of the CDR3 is TGTGCCAGCAGCTTAGGACTCTACGAGCAGTACTTC. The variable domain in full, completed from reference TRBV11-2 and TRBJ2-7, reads EAGVAQSPRYKIIEKRQSVAFWCNPISGHATLYWYQQILGQGPKLLIQFQNNGVVDDSQLPKDRFSAERLKGVDSTLKIQPAKLEDSAVYLCASSLGLYEQYFGPGTRLTVT.

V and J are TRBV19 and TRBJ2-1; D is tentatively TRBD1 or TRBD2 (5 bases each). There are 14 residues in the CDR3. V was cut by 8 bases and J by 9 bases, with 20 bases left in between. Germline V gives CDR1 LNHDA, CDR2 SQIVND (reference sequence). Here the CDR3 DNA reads TGTGCCAGTCGTGTGGGACCTCAGTGGGGTGAGCAGTTCTTC. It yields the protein CASRVGPQWGEQFF.

DNA for the CDR3: TGTGCCAGCAGCATTCGACTAGCGGGGGCCTACGAGCAGTACTTC. It encodes CASSIRLAGAYEQYF. The chain uses TRBV7-9 and TRBJ2-7, with TRBD2 identical over 12 bases. The CDR3 loop spans 15 amino acids. J lost 2 bases, V lost 5 bases, and 4 bases had no gene match. Germline CDR1 SEHNR, CDR2 FQNEAQ (reference sequence).

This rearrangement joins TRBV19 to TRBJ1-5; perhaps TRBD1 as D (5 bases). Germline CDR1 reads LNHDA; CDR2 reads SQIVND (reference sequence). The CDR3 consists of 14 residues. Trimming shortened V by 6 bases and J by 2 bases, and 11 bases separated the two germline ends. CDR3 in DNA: TGTGCCAGTAGGGCAGGGTGGGGCAATCAGCCCCAGCATTTT. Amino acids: CASRAGWGNQPQHF.

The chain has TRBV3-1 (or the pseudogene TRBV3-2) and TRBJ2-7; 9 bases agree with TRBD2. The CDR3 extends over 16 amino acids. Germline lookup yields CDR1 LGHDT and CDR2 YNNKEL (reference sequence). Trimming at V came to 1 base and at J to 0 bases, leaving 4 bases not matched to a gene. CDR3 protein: CASSQVSGLASYEQYF. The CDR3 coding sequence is TGTGCCAGCAGCCAAGTATCGGGACTAGCCTCCTACGAGCAGTACTTC.

In DNA, the CDR3 is TGCAGCGTTATGACAACGGGTGTGTCTGAAGCTTTCTTT. It yields the protein CSVMTTGVSEAFF. The V gene is TRBV29-1, the J gene TRBJ1-1, with unresolved D. The germline V gene encodes CDR1 SQVTM and CDR2 ANQGSEA. The V gene lost 5 bases and the J gene lost 6 bases, with 16 bases spanning the gap. The CDR3 totals 13 residues.

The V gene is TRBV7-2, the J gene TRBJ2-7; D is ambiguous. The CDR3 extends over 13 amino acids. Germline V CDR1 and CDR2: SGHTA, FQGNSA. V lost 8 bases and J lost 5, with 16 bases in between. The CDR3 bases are TGTGCCAGCCGCGACTTGCCCTTCCACGAGCAGTACTTC. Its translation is CASRDLPFHEQYF.

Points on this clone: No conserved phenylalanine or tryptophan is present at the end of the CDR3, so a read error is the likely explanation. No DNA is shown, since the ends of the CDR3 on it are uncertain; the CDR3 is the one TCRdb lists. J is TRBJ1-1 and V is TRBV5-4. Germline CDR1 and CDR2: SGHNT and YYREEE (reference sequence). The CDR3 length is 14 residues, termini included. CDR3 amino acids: CASSQTREGPISKL.

The CDR3 spells CASGTTGRTQYF. CDR3 sequence (DNA): TGTGCTAGTGGCACGACAGGGAGGACGCAGTATTTT. The chain couples TRBV12-5 to TRBJ2-3; D perhaps matches TRBD1 (7 bases). CDR1 and CDR2 from the germline V gene are LGHNT and FRNRAP. CDR3 size: 12 residues. Trimming removed 6 bases from V and 9 bases from J, with 13 bases in between. The full variable domain, in which reference TRBV12-5 and TRBJ2-3 provide the parts outside the CDR3, is DARVTQTPRHKVTEMGQEVTMRCQPILGHNTVFWYRQTMMQGLELLAYFRNRAPLDDSGMPKDRFSAEMPDATLATLKIQPSEPRDSAVYFCASGTTGRTQYFGPGTRLTVL.

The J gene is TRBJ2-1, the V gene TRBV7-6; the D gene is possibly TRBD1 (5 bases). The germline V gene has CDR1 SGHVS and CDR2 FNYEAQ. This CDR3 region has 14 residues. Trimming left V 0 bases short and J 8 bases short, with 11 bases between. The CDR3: CASSLAWGNDEQFF. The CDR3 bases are TGTGCCAGCAGCTTAGCTTGGGGCAATGATGAGCAGTTCTTC.

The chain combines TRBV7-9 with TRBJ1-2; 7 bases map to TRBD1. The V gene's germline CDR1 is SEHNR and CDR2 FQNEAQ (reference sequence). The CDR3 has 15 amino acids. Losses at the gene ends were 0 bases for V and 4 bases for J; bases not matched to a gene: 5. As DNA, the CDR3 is TGTGCCAGCAGCTTAGCGCTGACAGGGTCCTATGGCTACACCTTC. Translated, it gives CASSLALTGSYGYTF.

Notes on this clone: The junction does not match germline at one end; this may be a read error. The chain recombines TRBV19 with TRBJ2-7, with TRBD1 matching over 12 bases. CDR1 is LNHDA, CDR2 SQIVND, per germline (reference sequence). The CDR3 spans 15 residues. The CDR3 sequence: CASRAGTGGPYEQYF. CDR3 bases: TGTGCCAGTAGAGCCGGGACAGGGGGCCCCTACGAACAGTACTTC.

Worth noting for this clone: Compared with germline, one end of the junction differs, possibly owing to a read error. This CDR3 reads CASSNPSPSYRYTF. CDR3 DNA sequence: TGTGCCAGTAGTAACCCTTCCCCCTCCTATCGCTACACCTTC. The rearrangement joins TRBV19 to TRBJ1-2; D call uncertain. This CDR3 region has 14 residues. CDR1 and CDR2 from the germline V gene are LNHDA and SQIVND (reference sequence).

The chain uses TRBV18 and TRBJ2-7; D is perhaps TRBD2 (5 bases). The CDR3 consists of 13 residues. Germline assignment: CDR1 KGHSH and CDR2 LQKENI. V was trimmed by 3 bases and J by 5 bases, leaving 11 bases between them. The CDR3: CASSPPGKNEQYF. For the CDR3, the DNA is TGTGCCAGCTCACCCCCGGGGAAAAACGAGCAGTACTTC.

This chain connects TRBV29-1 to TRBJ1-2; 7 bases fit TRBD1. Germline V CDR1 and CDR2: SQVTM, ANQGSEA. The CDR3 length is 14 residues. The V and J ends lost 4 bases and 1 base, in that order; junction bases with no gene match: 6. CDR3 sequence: CSVGSDRLNYGYTF. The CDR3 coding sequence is TGCAGCGTTGGATCGGACAGGCTTAACTATGGCTACACCTTC.

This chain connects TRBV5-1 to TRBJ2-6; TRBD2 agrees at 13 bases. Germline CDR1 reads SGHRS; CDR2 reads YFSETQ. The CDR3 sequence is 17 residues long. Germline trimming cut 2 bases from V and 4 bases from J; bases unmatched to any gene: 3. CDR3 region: CASSFGTSGTGANVLTF. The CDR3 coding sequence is TGCGCCAGCAGCTTCGGGACTAGCGGGACCGGGGCCAACGTCCTGACTTTC.

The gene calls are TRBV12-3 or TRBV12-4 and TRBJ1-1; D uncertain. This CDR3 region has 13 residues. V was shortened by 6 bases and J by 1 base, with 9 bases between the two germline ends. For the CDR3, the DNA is TGTGCCAGCAGGAGGACGGCGAACACTGAAGCTTTCTTT. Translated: CASRRTANTEAFF.

CDR3 bases: TGCGCCAGCAGCCAACAGGGGGGAGCCGGGGAGCTGTTTTTT. Protein sequence: CASSQQGGAGELFF. J is TRBJ2-2 and V is TRBV5-1, with TRBD1 matching over 8 bases. V lost 4 bases and J lost 6; bases outside the gene matches: 5. Germline assignment: CDR1 SGHRS and CDR2 YFSETQ. The CDR3 is 14 amino acids.

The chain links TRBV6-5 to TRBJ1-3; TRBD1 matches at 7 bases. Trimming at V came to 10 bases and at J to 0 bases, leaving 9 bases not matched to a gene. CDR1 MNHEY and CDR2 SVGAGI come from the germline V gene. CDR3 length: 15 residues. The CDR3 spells CAITLGQISGNTIYF. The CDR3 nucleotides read TGTGCCATCACCCTGGGACAGATCTCTGGAAACACCATATATTTT.

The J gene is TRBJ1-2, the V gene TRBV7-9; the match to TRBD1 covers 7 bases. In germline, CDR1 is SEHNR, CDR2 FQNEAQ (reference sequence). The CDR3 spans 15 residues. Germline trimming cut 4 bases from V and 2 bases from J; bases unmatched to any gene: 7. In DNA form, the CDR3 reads TGTGCCAGCAGCTCGGCCAGGGGGGCCAACTATGGCTACACCTTC. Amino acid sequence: CASSSARGANYGYTF.

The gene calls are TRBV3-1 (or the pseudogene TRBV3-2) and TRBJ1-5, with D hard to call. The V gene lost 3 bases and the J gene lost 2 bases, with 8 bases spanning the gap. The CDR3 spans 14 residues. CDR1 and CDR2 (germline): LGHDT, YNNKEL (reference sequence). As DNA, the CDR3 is TGTGCCAGCAGCCAGTATGGTGGCAATCAGCCCCAGCATTTT. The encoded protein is CASSQYGGNQPQHF.